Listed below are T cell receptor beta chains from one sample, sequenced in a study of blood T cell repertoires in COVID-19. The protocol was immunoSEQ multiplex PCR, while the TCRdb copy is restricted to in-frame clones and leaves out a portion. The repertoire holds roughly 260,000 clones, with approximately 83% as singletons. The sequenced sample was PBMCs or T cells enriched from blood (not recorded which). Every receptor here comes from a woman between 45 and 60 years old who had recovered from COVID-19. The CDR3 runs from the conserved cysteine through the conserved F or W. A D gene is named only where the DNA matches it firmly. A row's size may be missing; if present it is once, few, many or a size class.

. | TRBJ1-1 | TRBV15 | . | CATSMRRGTEAFF | TGTGCCACCAGCATGCGGCGGGGAACTGAAGCTTTCTTT
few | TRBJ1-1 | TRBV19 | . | CASSIWGGTEAFF | TGTGCCAGTAGTATTTGGGGGGGCACTGAAGCTTTCTTT
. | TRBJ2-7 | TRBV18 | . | CASSPQGSYSYEQYF | TGTGCCAGCTCACCTCAGGGTTCCTACTCCTACGAGCAGTACTTC
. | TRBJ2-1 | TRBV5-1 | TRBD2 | CASSLVGVAGRGEQFF | TGCGCCAGCAGCTTGGTAGGGGTAGCGGGAAGGGGAGAGCAGTTCTTC
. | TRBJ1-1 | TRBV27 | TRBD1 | CASRLTGGRRNTEAFF | TGTGCCAGCAGGCTAACAGGGGGCAGGAGGAACACTGAAGCTTTCTTT
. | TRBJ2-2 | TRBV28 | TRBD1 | CASSSEGAYTGELFF | TGTGCCAGCAGTTCTGAGGGGGCTTACACCGGGGAGCTGTTTTTT
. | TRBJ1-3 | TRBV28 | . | CASKKIWAPDSGNTIYF | TGTGCCAGCAAAAAGATCTGGGCGCCTGACTCTGGAAACACCATATATTTT
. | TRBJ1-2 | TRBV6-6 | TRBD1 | CASSYRDRAGGYTF | TGTGCCAGCAGTTACAGGGACAGGGCTGGTGGCTACACCTTC
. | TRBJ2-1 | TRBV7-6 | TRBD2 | CASSPPGGSSYNEQFF | TGTGCCAGCAGCCCCCCCGGCGGGAGCTCCTACAATGAGCAGTTCTTC
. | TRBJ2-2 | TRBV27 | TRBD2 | CASSSDVRRLAGVNGELFF | TGTGCCAGCAGTTCCGACGTCCGAAGACTAGCGGGAGTGAACGGGGAGCTGTTTTTT
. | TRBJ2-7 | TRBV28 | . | CASSSGDYEQYF | TGTGCCAGCAGTTCCGGGGATTACGAGCAGTACTTC
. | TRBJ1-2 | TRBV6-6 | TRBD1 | CASRRTTGTGGERVGYTF | TGTGCCAGCAGGCGAACAACCGGGACAGGGGGCGAAAGAGTCGGTTACACCTTC
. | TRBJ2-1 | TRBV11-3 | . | CASSSGSIYNEQFF | TGTGCCAGCAGCTCAGGGTCAATATACAATGAGCAGTTCTTC
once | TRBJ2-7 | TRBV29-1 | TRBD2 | CSVTSGARPYEQYF | TGCAGCGTGACTAGCGGGGCCCGCCCCTACGAGCAGTACTTC
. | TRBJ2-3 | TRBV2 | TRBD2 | CASRGLGSTDTQYF | TGTGCCAGCAGGGGACTAGGAAGCACAGATACGCAGTATTTT
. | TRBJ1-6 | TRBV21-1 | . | CASSKVWYGGRNSPLHF | TGTGCCAGCAGCAAAGTATGGTATGGGGGCCGGAATTCACCCCTCCACTTT
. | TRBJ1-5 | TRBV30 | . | CAWSKRGTRGNQPQHF | TGTGCCTGGAGTAAAAGGGGGACCCGGGGCAATCAGCCCCAGCATTTT
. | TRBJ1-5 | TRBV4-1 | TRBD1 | CASSRGDRGLDQPQHF | TGCGCCAGCAGCCGAGGGGACAGGGGGCTAGACCAGCCCCAGCATTTT
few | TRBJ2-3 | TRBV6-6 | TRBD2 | CASSPLQLAGGPRDTQYF | TGTGCCAGCAGTCCACTCCAGCTAGCGGGAGGGCCACGAGATACGCAGTATTTT
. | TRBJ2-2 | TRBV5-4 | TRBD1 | CASSWTGIITGELFF | TGTGCCAGCAGCTGGACAGGGATCATCACCGGGGAGCTGTTTTTT
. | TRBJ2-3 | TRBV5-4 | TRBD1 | CASSQGGQGPTDTQYF | TGTGCCAGCAGCCAGGGTGGACAGGGACCCACAGATACGCAGTATTTT
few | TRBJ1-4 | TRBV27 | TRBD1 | CASSRQGGEKLFF | TGTGCCAGCAGTCGACAGGGAGGTGAAAAACTGTTTTTT
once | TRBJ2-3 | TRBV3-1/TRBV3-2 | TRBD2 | CASSQRLAGLADTQYF | TGTGCCAGCAGCCAACGACTAGCGGGGCTTGCAGATACGCAGTATTTT
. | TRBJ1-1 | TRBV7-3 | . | CASSLSGGPNTEAFF | TGTGCCAGCAGCTTAAGTGGGGGCCCGAACACTGAAGCTTTCTTT
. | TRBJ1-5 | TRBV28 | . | CASSLLYAGDQPQHF | TGTGCCAGCAGTTTACTTTACGCGGGAGATCAGCCCCAGCATTTT
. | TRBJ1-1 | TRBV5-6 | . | CASSLRLTVNTEAFF | TGTGCCAGCAGCTTGAGGCTGACAGTGAACACTGAAGCTTTCTTT
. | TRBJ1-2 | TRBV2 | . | CASSDLGAGGYTF | TGTGCCAGCAGTGACCTGGGTGCGGGTGGCTACACCTTC
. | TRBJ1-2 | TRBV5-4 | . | CASSRSGINYGYTF | TGTGCCAGCAGCCGGTCGGGAATAAACTATGGCTACACCTTC
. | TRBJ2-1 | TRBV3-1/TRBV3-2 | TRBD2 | CASSQDFGGRAGNEQFF | TGTGCCAGCAGCCAAGATTTCGGCGGGAGGGCCGGAAATGAGCAGTTCTTC
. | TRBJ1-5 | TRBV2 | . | CASSTTRAEFYSNQPQHF | TGTGCCAGCAGCACAACGAGGGCAGAGTTTTATAGCAATCAGCCCCAGCATTTT
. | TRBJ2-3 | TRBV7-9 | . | CASSPRLVRVTDTQYF | TGTGCCAGCAGCCCCCGACTAGTACGGGTCACAGATACGCAGTATTTT
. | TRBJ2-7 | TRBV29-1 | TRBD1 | CSASAGTGVSYEQYF | TGCAGCGCCTCAGCCGGGACAGGAGTCTCCTACGAGCAGTACTTC
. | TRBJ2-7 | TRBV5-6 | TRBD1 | CASGDSAYEQYF | TGTGCCAGCGGGGACAGTGCCTACGAGCAGTACTTC